The 4 T cell receptor beta chains given below trace back to one sample, sequenced in a study of identical twins. TCRdb analysed the 5' RACE reads with MiXCR anew, one entry per CDR3 protein. This sample has a few hundred thousand distinct CDR3 sequences, with 9% to 10% found just once. This sample also appeared in a second study, on yellow fever vaccine responses in identical twins.

The sample comprised PBMCs. The receptors here all came from a woman between 18 and 29 years old in good health.

This clonotype was recorded a few times. The gene calls are TRBV6-2 or TRBV6-3 and TRBJ2-3; D may be TRBD2 (5 bases). CDR1 and CDR2 (germline): MNHEY, SVGEGT. The CDR3 is 17 residues long. The V gene lost 2 bases and the J gene lost 3 bases, with 18 bases spanning the gap. CDR3 loop: CASSYVMRAQGTDTQYF. The CDR3, as DNA: TGTGCCAGCAGTTACGTCATGAGGGCGCAAGGTACAGATACGCAGTATTTT.

This chain uses TRBV10-3 with TRBJ2-5, with D maybe TRBD2 (6 bases). The CDR3 extends over 15 amino acids. V was cut by 0 bases and J by 4 bases, with 12 bases left in between. The germline gives CDR1 ENHRY, CDR2 SYGVKD. CDR3 nucleotide sequence: TGTGCCATCAGTGAGTCGAGGCGGGGCCCAGAGACCCAGTACTTC. Amino acids: CAISESRRGPETQYF.

This clonotype has at least ten counts. J is TRBJ1-2 and V is TRBV12-3 or TRBV12-4; a weak D match, TRBD1 (5 bases). The ends were cut back, 6 bases at V and 8 bases at J, with 19 bases in the middle. The CDR3 is 14 residues long. The CDR3 is CASRPLVGVGGYTF. For the CDR3, the DNA is TGTGCCAGCAGACCCCTTGTGGGGGTAGGAGGCTACACCTTC.

The J gene is TRBJ1-2, the V gene TRBV2; D is perhaps TRBD1 (5 bases). The CDR3 covers 13 residues. Germline-derived CDR1 and CDR2 are SNHLY and FYNNEI. V lost 6 bases and J 4 bases, leaving 12 bases between the germline ends. The CDR3 is CASRPGSAYGYTF. The CDR3 nucleotides read TGTGCCAGCAGGCCAGGGAGCGCCTATGGCTACACCTTC.